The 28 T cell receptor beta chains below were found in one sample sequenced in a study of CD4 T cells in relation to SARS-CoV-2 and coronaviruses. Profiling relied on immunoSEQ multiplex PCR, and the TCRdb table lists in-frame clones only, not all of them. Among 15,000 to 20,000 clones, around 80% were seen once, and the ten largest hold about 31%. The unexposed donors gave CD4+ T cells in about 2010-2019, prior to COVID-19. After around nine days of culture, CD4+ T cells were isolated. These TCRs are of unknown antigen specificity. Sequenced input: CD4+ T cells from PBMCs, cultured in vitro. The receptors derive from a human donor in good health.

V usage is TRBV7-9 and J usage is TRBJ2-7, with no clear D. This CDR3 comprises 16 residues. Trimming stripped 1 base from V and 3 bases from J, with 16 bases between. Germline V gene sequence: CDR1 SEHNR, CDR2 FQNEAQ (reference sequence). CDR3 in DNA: TGTGCCAGCAGCTTAGGGGGTGGAGATTGGAACTACGAGCAGTACTTC. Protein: CASSLGGGDWNYEQYF. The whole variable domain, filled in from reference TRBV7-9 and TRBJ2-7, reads DTGVSQNPRHKITKRGQNVTFRCDPISEHNRLYWYRQTLGQGPEFLTYFQNEAQLEKSRLLSDRFSAERPKGSFSTLEIQRTEQGDSAMYLCASSLGGGDWNYEQYFGPGTRLTVT.

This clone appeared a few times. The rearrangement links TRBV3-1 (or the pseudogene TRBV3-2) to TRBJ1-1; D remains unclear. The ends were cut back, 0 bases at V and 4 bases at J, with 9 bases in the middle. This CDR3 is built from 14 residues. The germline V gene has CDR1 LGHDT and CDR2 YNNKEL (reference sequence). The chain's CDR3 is CASSQDTPATEAFF. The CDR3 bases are TGTGCCAGCAGCCAAGATACCCCGGCCACTGAAGCTTTCTTT.

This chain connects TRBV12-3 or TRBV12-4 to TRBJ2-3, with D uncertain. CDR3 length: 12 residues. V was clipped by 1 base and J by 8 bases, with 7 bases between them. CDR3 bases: TGTGCCAGCAGTTTAGGCTCGGGTACGCAGTATTTT. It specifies CASSLGSGTQYF.

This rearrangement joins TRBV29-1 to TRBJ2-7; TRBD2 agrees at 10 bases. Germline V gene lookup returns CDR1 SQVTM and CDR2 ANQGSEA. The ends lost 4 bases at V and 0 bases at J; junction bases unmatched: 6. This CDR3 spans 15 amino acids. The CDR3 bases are TGCAGCGTTGCAGTGGCTAGCGGGGGCTCCTACGAGCAGTACTTC. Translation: CSVAVASGGSYEQYF.

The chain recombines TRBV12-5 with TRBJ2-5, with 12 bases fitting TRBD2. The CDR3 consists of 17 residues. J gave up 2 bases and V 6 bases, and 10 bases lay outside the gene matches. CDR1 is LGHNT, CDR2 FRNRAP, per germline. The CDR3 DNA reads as TGTGCTAGTGGAATCACCGGGACTAGCGGGTCACAAGAGACCCAGTACTTC. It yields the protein CASGITGTSGSQETQYF. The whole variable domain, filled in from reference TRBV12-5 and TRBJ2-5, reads DARVTQTPRHKVTEMGQEVTMRCQPILGHNTVFWYRQTMMQGLELLAYFRNRAPLDDSGMPKDRFSAEMPDATLATLKIQPSEPRDSAVYFCASGITGTSGSQETQYFGPGTRLLVL.

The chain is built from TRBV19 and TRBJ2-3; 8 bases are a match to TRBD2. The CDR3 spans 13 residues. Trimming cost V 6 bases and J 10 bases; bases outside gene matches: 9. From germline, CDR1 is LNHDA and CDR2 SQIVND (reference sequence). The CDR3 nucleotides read TGTGCCAGTAGCGCGGGACTAGATGGACCGCAGTATTTT. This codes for CASSAGLDGPQYF.

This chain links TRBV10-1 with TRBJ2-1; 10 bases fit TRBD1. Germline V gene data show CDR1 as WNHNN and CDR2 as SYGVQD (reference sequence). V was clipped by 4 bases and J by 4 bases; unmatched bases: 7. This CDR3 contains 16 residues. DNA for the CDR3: TGCGCCAGCAGTGTTACAGGGGGACAGGGGTACAATGAGCAGTTCTTC. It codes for CASSVTGGQGYNEQFF.

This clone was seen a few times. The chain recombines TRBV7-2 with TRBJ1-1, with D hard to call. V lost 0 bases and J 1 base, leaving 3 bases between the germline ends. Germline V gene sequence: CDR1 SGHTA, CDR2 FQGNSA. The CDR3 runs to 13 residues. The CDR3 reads CASSLAGNTEAFF. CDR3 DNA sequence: TGTGCCAGCAGCTTAGCAGGGAACACTGAAGCTTTCTTT. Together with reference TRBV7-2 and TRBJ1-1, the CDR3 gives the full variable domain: GAGVSQSPSNKVTEKGKDVELRCDPISGHTALYWYRQSLGQGLEFLIYFQGNSAPDKSGLPSDRFSAERTGGSVSTLTIQRTQQEDSAVYLCASSLAGNTEAFFGQGTRLTVV.

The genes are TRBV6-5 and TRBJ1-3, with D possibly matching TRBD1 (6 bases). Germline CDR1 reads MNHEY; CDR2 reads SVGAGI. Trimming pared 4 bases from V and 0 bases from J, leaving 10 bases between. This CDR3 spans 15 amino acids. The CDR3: CASSSSGDSGNTIYF. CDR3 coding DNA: TGTGCCAGCAGTTCCTCAGGGGACTCTGGAAACACCATATATTTT.

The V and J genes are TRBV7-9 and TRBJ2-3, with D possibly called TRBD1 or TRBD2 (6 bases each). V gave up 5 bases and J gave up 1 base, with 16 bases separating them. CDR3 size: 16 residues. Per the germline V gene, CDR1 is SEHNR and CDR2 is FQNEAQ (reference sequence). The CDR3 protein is CASSPKGGGGTDTQYF. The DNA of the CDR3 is TGTGCCAGCAGCCCCAAGGGGGGCGGGGGCACAGATACGCAGTATTTT.

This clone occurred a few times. The CDR3 DNA reads as TGTGCCAGCACCAGGGGCGGGGTTAGCTCCTACGAGCAGTACTTC. Protein product: CASTRGGVSSYEQYF. This chain uses TRBV11-2 with TRBJ2-7; D could derive from TRBD1 or TRBD2 (6 bases each). The V and J ends lost 7 bases and 0 bases respectively, with 16 bases between them. Looked up from germline, CDR1 is SGHAT and CDR2 is FQNNGV. This CDR3 contains 15 residues.

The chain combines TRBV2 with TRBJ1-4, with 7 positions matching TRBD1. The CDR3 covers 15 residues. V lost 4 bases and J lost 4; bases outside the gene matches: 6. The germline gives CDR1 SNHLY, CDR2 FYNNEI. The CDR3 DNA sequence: TGTGCCAGCAGTGCACAGGGGTTTGGTAATGAAAAACTGTTTTTT. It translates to CASSAQGFGNEKLFF.

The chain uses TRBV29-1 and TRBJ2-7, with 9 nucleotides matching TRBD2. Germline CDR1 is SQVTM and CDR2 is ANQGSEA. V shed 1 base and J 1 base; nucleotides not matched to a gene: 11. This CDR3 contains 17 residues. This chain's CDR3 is CSVEVWLAGRFSYEQYF. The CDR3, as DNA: TGCAGCGTTGAAGTGTGGCTAGCGGGGAGATTTTCCTACGAGCAGTACTTC.

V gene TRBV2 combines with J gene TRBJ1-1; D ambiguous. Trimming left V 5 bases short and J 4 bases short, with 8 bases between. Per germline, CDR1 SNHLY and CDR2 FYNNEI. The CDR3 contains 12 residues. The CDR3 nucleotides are TGTGCCAGCAGTCCCGGGGTCACTGAAGCTTTCTTT. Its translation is CASSPGVTEAFF.

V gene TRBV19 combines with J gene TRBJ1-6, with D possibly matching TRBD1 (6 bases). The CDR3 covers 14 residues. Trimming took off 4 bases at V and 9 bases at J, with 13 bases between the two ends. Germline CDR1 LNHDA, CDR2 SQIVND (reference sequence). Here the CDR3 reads CASSKGHYGSPLHF. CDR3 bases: TGTGCCAGTAGTAAGGGACACTACGGTTCACCCCTCCACTTT. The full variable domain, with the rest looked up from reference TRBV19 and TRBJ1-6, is DGGITQSPKYLFRKEGQNVTLSCEQNLNHDAMYWYRQDPGQGLRLIYYSQIVNDFQKGDIAEGYSVSREKKESFPLTVTSAQKNPTAFYLCASSKGHYGSPLHFGNGTRLTVT.

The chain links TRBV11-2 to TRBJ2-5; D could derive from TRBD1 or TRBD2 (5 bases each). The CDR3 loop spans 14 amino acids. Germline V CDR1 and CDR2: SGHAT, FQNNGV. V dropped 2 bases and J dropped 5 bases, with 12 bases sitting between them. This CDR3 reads CASSLFIGEETQYF. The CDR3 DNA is TGTGCCAGCAGCTTATTCATAGGGGAGGAGACCCAGTACTTC.

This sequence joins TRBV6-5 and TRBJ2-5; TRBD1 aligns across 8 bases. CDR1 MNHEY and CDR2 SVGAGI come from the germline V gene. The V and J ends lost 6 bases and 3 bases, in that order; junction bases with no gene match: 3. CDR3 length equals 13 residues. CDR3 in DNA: TGTGCCAGCAGCCGGACAGGGAAAGAGACCCAGTACTTC. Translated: CASSRTGKETQYF.

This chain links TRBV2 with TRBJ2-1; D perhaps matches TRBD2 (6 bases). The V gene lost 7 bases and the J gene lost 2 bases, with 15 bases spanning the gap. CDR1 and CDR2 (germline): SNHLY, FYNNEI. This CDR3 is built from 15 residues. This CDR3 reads CASTLVAEAYNEQFF. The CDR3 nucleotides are TGTGCCAGCACGCTGGTAGCGGAGGCCTACAATGAGCAGTTCTTC.

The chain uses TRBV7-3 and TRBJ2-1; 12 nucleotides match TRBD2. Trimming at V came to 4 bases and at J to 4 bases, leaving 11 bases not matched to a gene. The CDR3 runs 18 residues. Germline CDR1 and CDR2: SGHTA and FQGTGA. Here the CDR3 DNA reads TGTGCCAGCAGCTCGACCGGCCCAACTAGCGGGGGGTACAATGAGCAGTTCTTC. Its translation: CASSSTGPTSGGYNEQFF. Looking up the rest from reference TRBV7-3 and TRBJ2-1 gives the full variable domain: GAGVSQTPSNKVTEKGKYVELRCDPISGHTALYWYRQSLGQGPEFLIYFQGTGAADDSGLPNDRFFAVRPEGSVSTLKIQRTERGDSAVYLCASSSTGPTSGGYNEQFFGPGTRLTVL.

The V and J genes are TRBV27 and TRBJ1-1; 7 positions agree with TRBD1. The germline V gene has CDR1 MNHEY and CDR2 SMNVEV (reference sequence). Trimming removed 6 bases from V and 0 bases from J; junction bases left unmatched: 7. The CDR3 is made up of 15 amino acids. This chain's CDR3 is CASRLQGTMNTEAFF. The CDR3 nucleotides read TGTGCCAGCAGGCTACAGGGGACCATGAACACTGAAGCTTTCTTT.

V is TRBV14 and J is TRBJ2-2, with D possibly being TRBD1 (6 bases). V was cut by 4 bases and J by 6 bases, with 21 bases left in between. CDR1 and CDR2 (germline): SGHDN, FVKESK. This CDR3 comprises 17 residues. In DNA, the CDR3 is TGTGCCAGCAGCCTGGGAAGTGGGGGCGCGAGGGCCGGGGAGCTGTTTTTT. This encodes CASSLGSGGARAGELFF.

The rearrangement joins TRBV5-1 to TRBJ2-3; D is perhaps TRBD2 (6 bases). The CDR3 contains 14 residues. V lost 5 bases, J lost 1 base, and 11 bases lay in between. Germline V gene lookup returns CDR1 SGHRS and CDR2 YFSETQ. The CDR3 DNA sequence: TGCGCCAGCAGATTACTAGCAGGCACAGATACGCAGTATTTT. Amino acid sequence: CASRLLAGTDTQYF.

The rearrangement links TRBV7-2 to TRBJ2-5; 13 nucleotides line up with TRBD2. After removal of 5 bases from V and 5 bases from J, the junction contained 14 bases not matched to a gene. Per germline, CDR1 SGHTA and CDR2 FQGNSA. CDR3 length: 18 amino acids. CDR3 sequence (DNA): TGTGCCAGCAGCCAATTAGGCGACGGACTAGCGGGGGCGGAGACCCAGTACTTC. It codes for CASSQLGDGLAGAETQYF.

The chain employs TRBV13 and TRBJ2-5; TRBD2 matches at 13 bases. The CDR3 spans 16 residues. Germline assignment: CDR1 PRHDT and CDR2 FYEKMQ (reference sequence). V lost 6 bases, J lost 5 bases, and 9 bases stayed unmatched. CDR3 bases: TGTGCCAGCAGTTTTGGACTAGCGGGAGTTTGGGAGACCCAGTACTTC. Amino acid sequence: CASSFGLAGVWETQYF. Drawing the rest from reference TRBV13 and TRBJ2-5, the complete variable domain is AAGVIQSPRHLIKEKRETATLKCYPIPRHDTVYWYQQGPGQDPQFLISFYEKMQSDKGSIPDRFSAQQFSDYHSELNMSSLELGDSALYFCASSFGLAGVWETQYFGPGTRLLVL.

In DNA form, the CDR3 reads TGTGCCAGCAGCTCCCCGGAGACCCAGTACTTC. Its translation is CASSSPETQYF. This chain connects TRBV7-2 to TRBJ2-5; D ambiguous. Germline-derived CDR1 and CDR2 are SGHTA and FQGNSA. Trimming removed 4 bases at V and 5 bases at J, with 5 bases between. This CDR3 is 11 amino acids long.

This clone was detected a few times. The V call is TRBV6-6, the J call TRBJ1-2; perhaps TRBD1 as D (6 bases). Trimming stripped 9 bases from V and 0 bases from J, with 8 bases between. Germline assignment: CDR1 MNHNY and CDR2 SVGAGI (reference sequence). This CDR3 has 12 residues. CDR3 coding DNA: TGTGCCAGTCGACAGGCTAACTATGGCTACACCTTC. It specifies CASRQANYGYTF.

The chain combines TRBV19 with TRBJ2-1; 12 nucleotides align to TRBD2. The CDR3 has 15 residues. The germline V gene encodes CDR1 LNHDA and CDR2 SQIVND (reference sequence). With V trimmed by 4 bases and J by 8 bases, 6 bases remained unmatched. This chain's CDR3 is CASSTLAGGRDEQFF. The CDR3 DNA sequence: TGTGCCAGTAGTACCCTAGCGGGGGGGCGCGATGAGCAGTTCTTC.

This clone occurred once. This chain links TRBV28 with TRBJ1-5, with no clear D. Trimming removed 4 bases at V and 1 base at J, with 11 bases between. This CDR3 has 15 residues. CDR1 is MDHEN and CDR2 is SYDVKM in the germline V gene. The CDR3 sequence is CASSSYQGSNQPQHF. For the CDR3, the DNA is TGTGCCAGCAGTTCCTATCAAGGGAGCAATCAGCCCCAGCATTTT.